The source of this TCR beta chain is a study of shared clonotypes between healthy human individuals. As for the study in general: Every donor yielded three CD4 naive, three CD4 memory, two CD8 naive and one CD8 memory plate.

The CDR3 loop spans 15 amino acids. Losses at the gene ends were 6 bases for V and 0 bases for J; bases not matched to a gene: 4. Germline CDR1 is SEHNR and CDR2 is FQNEAQ (reference sequence). Naive CD8 populations comprised CD45RO-negative cells positively selected for CCR7, excluding terminally differentiated effector memory CD45RA+ cells. Nashville, Tennessee was home to all donors, each a Caucasian adult. The test was conducted at deep level. This table comes from immunoSEQ multiplex PCR, and its TCRdb copy is limited to in-frame clones, with some not included. Of 650,000 to 800,000 clones listed, roughly nine tenths are singletons. Of note for this clone: Its antigen is not identified.

Overall study results and limits: Clonotypes shared by all four donors outscored non-shared clonotypes in generation probability.

Sequenced sample: naive CD8+ T cells sorted from blood. The receptor was derived from a man aged 25-45 years in good health. V gene TRBV7-9 combines with J gene TRBJ1-1, with TRBD1 identical over 10 bases. CDR3 amino acids: CASSGTGDMNTEAFF. In DNA form, the CDR3 reads TGTGCCAGCAGTGGGACAGGGGACATGAACACTGAAGCTTTCTTT.